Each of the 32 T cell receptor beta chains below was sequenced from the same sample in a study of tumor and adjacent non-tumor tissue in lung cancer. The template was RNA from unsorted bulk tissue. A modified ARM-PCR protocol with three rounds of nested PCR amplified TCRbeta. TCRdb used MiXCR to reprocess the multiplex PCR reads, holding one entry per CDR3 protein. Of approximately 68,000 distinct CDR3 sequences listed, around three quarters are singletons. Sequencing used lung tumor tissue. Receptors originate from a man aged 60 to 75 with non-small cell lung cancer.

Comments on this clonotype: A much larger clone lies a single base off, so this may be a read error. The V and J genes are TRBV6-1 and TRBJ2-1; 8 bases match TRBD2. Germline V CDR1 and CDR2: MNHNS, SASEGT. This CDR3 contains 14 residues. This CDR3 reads CTSSASGPNNEQFF. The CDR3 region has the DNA TGTACCAGCAGTGCTAGCGGGCCTAACAATGAGCAGTTCTTC.

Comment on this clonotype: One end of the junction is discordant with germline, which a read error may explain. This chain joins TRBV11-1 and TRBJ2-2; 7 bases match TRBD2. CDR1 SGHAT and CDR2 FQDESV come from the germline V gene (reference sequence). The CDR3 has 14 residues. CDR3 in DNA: TGTGCCAGCAGCTATACTAGCGTCACCGGGGACCTGTTTTTT. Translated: CASSYTSVTGDLFF.

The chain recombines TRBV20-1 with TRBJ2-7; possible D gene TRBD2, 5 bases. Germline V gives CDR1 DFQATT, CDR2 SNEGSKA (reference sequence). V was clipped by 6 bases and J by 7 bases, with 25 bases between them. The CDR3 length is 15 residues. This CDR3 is CSALPQPSWMYEQYF. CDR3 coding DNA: TGCAGTGCCCTTCCCCAGCCTAGCTGGATGTATGAGCAGTACTTC.

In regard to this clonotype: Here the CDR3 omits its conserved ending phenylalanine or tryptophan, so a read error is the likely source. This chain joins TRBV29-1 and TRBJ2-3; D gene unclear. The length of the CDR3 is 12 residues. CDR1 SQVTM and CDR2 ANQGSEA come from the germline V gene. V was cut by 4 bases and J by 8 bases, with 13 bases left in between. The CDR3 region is CSVGLWGGTQYS. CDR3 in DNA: TGCAGCGTTGGTTTATGGGGTGGTACGCAGTATTCT.

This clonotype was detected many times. CDR3 nucleotides: TGCGCCAGCAGCTCCGGACAGGGTCCCTACTATGGCTACACCTTC. Its protein is CASSSGQGPYYGYTF. The chain carries TRBV5-1 and TRBJ1-2; 8 bases are a match to TRBD1. This CDR3 has 15 amino acids. Trimming took 3 bases from V and 3 from J; bases not matched to a gene: 7. The germline V gene encodes CDR1 SGHRS and CDR2 YFSETQ.

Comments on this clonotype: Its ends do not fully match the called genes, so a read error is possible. CDR3 residues: CSAAGTSGTSYEQHF. In DNA form, the CDR3 reads TGCAGTGCCGCCGGGACTAGCGGGACTTCCTACGAACAGCACTTC. The chain combines TRBV20-1 with TRBJ2-7; TRBD2 matches 13 bases. From germline, CDR1 is DFQATT and CDR2 SNEGSKA (reference sequence). This CDR3 region has 15 residues.

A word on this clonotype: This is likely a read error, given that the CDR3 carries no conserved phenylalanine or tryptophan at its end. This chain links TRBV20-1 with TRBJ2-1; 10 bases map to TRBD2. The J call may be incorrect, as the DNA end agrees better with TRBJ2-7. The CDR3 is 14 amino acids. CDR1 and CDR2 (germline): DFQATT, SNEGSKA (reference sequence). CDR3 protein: CSARLAGDANEQYI. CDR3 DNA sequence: TGCAGTGCTAGACTAGCGGGAGATGCCAATGAGCAGTACATC.

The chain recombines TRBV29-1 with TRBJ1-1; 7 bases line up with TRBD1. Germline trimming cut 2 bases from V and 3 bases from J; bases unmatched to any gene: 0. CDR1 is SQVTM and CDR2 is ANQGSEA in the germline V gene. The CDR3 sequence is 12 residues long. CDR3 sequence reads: CSVETGDTEAFF. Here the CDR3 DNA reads TGCAGCGTTGAAACAGGGGACACTGAAGCTTTCTTT.

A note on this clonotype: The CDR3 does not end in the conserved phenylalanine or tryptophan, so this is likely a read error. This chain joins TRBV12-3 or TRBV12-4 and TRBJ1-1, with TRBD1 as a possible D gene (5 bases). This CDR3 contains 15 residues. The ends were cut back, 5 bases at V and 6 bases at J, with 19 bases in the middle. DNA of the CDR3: TGTGCCAGCAGTATCATGGGGCTAAGGGCGTCTGAAGCTTTCATT. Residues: CASSIMGLRASEAFI.

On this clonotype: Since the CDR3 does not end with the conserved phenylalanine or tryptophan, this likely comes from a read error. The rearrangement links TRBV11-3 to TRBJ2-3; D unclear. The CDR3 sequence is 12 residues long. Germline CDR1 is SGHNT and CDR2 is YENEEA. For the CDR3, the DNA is TGTGCCAGCAACTTCCACACAGATATGCAGTATCTT. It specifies CASNFHTDMQYL.

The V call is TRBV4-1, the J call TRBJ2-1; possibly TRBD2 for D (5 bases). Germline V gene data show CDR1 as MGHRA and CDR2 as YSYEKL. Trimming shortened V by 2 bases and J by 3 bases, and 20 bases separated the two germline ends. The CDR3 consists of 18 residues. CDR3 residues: CASSQSPVGAADYNEQFF. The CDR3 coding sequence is TGCGCCAGCAGCCAATCCCCCGTTGGAGCGGCTGACTACAATGAGCAGTTCTTC.

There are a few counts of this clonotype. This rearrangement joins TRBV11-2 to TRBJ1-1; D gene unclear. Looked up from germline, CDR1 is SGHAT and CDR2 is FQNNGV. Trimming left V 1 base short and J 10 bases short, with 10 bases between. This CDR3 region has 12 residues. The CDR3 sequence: CASSLGAVGAFF. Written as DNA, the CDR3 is TGTGCCAGCAGCTTAGGCGCGGTCGGAGCTTTCTTT. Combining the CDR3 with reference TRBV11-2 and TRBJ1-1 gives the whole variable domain EAGVAQSPRYKIIEKRQSVAFWCNPISGHATLYWYQQILGQGPKLLIQFQNNGVVDDSQLPKDRFSAERLKGVDSTLKIQPAKLEDSAVYLCASSLGAVGAFFGQGTRLTVV.

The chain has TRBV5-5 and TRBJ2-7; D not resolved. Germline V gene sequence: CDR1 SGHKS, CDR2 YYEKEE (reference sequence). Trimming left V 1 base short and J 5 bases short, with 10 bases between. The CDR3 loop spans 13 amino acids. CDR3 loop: CASSLTPGNEQYF. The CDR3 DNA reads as TGTGCCAGCAGCTTGACTCCAGGAAACGAGCAGTACTTC.

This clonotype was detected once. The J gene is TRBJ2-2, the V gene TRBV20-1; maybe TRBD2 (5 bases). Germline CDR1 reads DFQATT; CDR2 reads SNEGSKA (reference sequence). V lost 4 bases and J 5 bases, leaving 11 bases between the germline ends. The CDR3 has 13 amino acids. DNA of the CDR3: TGCAGTGCTATATTAGCGTTGACCGGGGAGCTGTTTTTT. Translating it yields CSAILALTGELFF.

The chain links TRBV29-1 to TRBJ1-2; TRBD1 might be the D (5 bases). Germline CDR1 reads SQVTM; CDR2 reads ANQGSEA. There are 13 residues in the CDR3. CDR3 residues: CSVTQRVRGDYTF. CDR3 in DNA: TGCAGTGTTACCCAGAGGGTGAGGGGAGACTACACCTTC.

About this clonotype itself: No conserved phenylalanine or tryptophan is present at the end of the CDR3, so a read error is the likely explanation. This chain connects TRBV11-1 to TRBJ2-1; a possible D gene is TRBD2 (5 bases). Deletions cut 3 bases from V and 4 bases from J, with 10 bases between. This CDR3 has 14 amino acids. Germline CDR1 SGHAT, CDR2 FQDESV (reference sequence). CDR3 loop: CASSFASGYNEQFL. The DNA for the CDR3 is TGTGCCAGCAGCTTTGCCAGCGGTTACAATGAGCAGTTCTTG.

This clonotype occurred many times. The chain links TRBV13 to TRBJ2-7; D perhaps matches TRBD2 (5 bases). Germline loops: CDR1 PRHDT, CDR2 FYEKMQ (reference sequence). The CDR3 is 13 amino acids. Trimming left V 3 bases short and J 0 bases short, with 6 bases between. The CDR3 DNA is TGTGCCAGCAGCTTGGGGAGCTCCTACGAGCAGTACTTC. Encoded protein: CASSLGSSYEQYF.

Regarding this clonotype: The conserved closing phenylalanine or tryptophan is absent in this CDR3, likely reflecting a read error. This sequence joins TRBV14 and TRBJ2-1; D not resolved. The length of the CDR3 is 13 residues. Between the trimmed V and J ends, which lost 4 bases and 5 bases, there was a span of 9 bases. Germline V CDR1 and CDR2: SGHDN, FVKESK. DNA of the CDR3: TGTGCCAGCAGCCCACCAGTGAACAATGAGCAGTTCATC. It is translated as CASSPPVNNEQFI.

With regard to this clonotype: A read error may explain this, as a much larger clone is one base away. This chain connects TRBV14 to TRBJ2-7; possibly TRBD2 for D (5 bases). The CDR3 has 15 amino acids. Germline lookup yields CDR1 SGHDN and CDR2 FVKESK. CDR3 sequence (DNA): TGTGCCAGCAGCCAAGAACTAGGGTTACACTACGGGCAGTACTTC. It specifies CASSQELGLHYGQYF. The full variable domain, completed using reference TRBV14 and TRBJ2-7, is EAGVTQFPSHSVIEKGQTVTLRCDPISGHDNLYWYRRVMGKEIKFLLHFVKESKQDESGMPNNRFLAERTGGTYSTLKVQPAELEDSGVYFCASSQELGLHYGQYFGPGTRLTVT.

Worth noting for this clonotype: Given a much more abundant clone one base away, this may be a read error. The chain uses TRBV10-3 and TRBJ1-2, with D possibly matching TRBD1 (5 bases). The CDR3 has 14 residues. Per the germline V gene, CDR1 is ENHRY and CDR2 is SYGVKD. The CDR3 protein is CVISDSGGNYGYTF. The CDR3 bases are TGTGTCATCAGTGATTCCGGGGGGAACTATGGCTACACCTTC.

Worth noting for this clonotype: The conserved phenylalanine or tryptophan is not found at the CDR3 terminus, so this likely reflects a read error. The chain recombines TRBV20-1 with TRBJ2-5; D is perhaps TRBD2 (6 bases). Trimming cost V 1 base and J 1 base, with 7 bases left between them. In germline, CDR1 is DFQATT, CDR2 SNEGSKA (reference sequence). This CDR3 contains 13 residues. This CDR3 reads CSARVAAQETQYS. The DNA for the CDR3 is TGCAGTGCTAGAGTAGCGGCCCAAGAGACCCAGTACTCC.

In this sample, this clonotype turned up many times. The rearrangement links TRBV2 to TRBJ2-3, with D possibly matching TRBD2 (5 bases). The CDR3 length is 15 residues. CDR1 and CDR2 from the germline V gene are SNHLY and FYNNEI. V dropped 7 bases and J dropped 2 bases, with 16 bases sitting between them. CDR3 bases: TGTGCCAGCACCGGACTGGGCTCTACCACAGATACGCAGTATTTT. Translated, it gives CASTGLGSTTDTQYF.

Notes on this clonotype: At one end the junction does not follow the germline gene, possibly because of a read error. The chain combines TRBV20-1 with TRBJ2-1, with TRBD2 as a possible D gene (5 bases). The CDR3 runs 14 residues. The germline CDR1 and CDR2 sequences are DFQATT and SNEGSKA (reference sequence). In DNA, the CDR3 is TGCGGTGCTAGAGTGGGAGTGACGGGCACTGAGCAGTTCTTC. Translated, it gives CGARVGVTGTEQFF.

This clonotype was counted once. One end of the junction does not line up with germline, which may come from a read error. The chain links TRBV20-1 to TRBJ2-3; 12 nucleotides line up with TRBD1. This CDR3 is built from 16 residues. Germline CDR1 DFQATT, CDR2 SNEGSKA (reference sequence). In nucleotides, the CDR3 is TGCATTGCTCGACCATCGGGACAGGGGGCGCACAATACGCACTATTTT. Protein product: CIARPSGQGAHNTHYF.

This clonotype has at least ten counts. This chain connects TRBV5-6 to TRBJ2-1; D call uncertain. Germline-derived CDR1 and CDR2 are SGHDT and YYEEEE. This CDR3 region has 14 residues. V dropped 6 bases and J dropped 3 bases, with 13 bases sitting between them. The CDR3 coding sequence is TGTGCCAGCACCATCATGCAGCTCTACAATGAGCAGTTCTTC. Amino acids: CASTIMQLYNEQFF.

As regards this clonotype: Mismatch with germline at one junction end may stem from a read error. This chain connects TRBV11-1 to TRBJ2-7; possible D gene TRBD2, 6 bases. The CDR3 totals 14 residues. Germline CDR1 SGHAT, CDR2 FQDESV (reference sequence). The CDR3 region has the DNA TGCGCCAGCAGGCGGGATAGGATTATCCACGGGCAGTACTTC. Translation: CASRRDRIIHGQYF.

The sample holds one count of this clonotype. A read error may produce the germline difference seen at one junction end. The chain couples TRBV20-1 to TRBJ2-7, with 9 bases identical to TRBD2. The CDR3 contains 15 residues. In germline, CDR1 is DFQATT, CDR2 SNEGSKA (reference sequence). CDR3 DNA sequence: TGCTGTGCTAGAAAAGGACTAGCGAGAAGACGAGAGCAGTACTTC. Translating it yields CCARKGLARRREQYF.

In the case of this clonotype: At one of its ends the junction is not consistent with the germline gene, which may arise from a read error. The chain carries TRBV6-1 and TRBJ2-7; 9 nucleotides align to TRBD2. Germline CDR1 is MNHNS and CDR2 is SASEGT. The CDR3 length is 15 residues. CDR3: CASKYASGNKGERYF. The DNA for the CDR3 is TGTGCCAGCAAGTATGCTAGCGGGAACAAGGGCGAGCGGTACTTC.

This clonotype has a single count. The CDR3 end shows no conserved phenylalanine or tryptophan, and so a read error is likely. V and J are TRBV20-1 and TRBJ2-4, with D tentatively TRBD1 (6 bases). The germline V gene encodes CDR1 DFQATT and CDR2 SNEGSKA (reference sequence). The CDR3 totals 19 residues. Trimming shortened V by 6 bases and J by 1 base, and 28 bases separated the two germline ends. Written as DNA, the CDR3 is TGCAGTGCCGGCGGAGTGGCTAGCTTCCAAAGGGGGGCCAAAAACATTCAGTACATC. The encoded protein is CSAGGVASFQRGAKNIQYI.

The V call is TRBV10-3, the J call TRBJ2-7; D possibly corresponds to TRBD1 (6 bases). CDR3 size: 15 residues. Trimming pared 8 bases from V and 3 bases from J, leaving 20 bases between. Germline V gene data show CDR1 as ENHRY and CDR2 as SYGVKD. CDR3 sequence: CAIGSTGTTFYEQYF. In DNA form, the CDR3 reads TGTGCCATCGGATCCACCGGGACAACCTTCTACGAGCAGTACTTC.

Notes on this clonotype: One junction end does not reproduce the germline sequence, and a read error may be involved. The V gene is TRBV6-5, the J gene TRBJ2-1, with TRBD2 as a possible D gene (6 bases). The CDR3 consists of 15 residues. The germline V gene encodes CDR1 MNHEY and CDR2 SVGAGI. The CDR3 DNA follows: TGTGCCAGCAGTTACCGTAGCGGAGGAAACAATGAGCACTTCTTC. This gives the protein CASSYRSGGNNEHFF.

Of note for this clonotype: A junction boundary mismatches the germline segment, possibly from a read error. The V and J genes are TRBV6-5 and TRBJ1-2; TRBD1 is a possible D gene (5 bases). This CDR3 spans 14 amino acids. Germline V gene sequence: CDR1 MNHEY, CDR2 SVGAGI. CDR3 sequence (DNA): TGTGCCAGCAGTCCTCAGGGAGCTAACTATGGCTACAGCTTC. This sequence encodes CASSPQGANYGYSF.